This TCR beta chain was sequenced during a study of Tregs in tolerant kidney transplant recipients. The sample holds a few counts of this clone. This CDR3 contains 15 residues. With 2 bases clipped from V and 0 bases from J, the junction kept 2 bases outside the gene matches. CDR1 is MGHRA and CDR2 is YSYEKL in the germline V gene. The repertoire was sequenced with immunoSEQ multiplex PCR; TCRdb's copy has only in-frame clones and lacks some. The sample holds under 95,000 clones, 75% to 95% seen once. This sequence was found in a human donor who received a combined kidney and bone marrow transplant. The gene calls are TRBV4-1 and TRBJ2-3, with 7 bases matching TRBD2. The material sequenced was Tregs from blood, taken before the transplant. Here the CDR3 reads CASSQLGGSTDTQYF. The CDR3 DNA follows: TGCGCCAGCAGCCAACTGGGAGGGAGCACAGATACGCAGTATTTT.